The clone carrying this T cell receptor beta chain was observed once. The sample belongs to a study of OX40 agonist ivuxolimab in advanced cancers. Across the whole study: Patients enrolled in dose escalation were diagnosed with hepatocellular carcinoma, melanoma, renal cell or head and neck cancer. The dose-escalation cohort was approximately 85% male, with a mean age of about 60 years, ranging about 23 to 90.

Germline V lookup: CDR1 SQVTM, CDR2 ANQGSEA. The CDR3 has 14 amino acids. V was shortened by 2 bases and J by 0 bases, with 8 bases between the two germline ends. Only in-frame clones appear in the TCRdb table, and some are missing; sequencing was by immunoSEQ multiplex PCR. The sample shows roughly 74,000 clones, over 80% of them seen only once. This chain joins TRBV29-1 and TRBJ2-4; the D is unclear. This TCR derives from an adult with an advanced solid tumor such as melanoma, head and neck, liver or kidney cancer. Here the sequenced sample was CD4+ or CD8+ T cells sorted from blood, taken in a trial of the OX40 agonist ivuxolimab. This CDR3 is CSVERHIAKNIQYF. The CDR3 DNA follows: TGCAGCGTTGAACGACACATAGCCAAAAACATTCAGTACTTC.